This T cell receptor (beta chain) appears in the sequencing data of a study of CD8+CD57+ T cells in acquired aplastic anemia. Background on the study: Yields of DNA that came from sorted CD4+ and CD8+ cells averaged roughly 3.2 ug.

Patients included in sequencing had previously demonstrated CD8+CD57+ cell expansion by flow cytometry. V was clipped by 5 bases and J by 4 bases, with 6 bases between them. Per the germline V gene, CDR1 is SEHNR and CDR2 is FQNEAQ (reference sequence). This CDR3 is 11 amino acids long. This clonotype was detected ten times or more. Genomic DNA was employed as the template in profiling TCR beta VDJ and CDR3. Using its own MiXCR run on the reads, TCRdb lists one record per CDR3 protein. The sample has about 160,000 distinct CDR3 sequences; about 50% are singletons. Sequenced material: sorted CD4+, CD8+, or CD8+CD57+ T cells (not recorded which) from PBMCs. The TCR sequence derives from a human donor with aplastic anemia. V is TRBV7-9 and J is TRBJ2-7; no reliable D call. The CDR3 protein is CASSGRYEQYF. Here the CDR3 DNA reads TGTGCCAGCAGCGGCCGATACGAGCAGTACTTC.